This is a list of T cell receptor beta chains from one sample in a study of T-cell reconstitution after alpha-beta-depleted transplantation in children. TCRdb called the PCR reads again in MiXCR, with one record for every CDR3 protein. The sample records about 460,000 distinct CDR3 sequences, under 15% being singletons. This material consisted of PBMCs from the stem cell graft donor, taken from the stem cell graft. The receptors derive from a human donor who donated a stem cell graft to a child with combined immunodeficiency. Both conserved end residues are part of each CDR3. A D gene is named only where the DNA matches it firmly. The size field is filled for only some rows; it gives once, few, many or a size class.

>TRBV27|TRBD2|few|TRBJ2-2
TGTGCCAGCAGTTTATTTCGATCCCTCCCCGGGACTAGACTAACCGGGGAGCTGTTTTTT
CASSLFRSLPGTRLTGELFF
>TRBV4-2|NA|NA|TRBJ2-2
TGTGCCAGCAGCCAAGAATCGGGGTTTGTCGGGGAGCTGTTTTTT
CASSQESGFVGELFF
>TRBV20-1|NA|many|TRBJ2-7
TGCAGTGCTAGAGATTGGCAACGGGAGTCCTCCTACGAGCAGTACTTC
CSARDWQRESSYEQYF
>TRBV7-6|NA|few|TRBJ1-1
TGTGCCAGCAGCTTAAGGCAGTGGACTGAAGCTTTCTTT
CASSLRQWTEAFF
>TRBV29-1|NA|NA|TRBJ2-4
TGCAGCGCCACCACACCCGGCGAAAACATTCAGTACTTC
CSATTPGENIQYF
>TRBV28|NA|many|TRBJ2-1
TGTGCCAGCAGTCTCGACATTTACAATGAGCAGTTCTTC
CASSLDIYNEQFF
>TRBV5-1|NA|few|TRBJ2-5
TGCGCCAGCAGCTTGGCCATCAGGACAGCCTTCTCATCGACCCAGTACTTC
CASSLAIRTAFSSTQYF
>TRBV12-3/TRBV12-4|TRBD2|few|TRBJ2-3
TGTGCCAGCACCCCCGGGGGGGCGGTAGATACGCAGTATTTT
CASTPGGAVDTQYF
>TRBV18|NA|many|TRBJ1-5
TGCGCCAGCAGCCCGACAGGTGACAATCAGCCCCAGCATTTT
CASSPTGDNQPQHF
>TRBV20-1|NA|many|TRBJ2-3
TGCAGTGCCCCAAAAAGCACAGATACGCAGTATTTT
CSAPKSTDTQYF
>TRBV20-1|TRBD2|few|TRBJ2-2
TGCAGTGCTACGGGGCGGGAGTCTATCGGGGAGCTGTTTTTT
CSATGRESIGELFF
>TRBV4-3|NA|few|TRBJ1-1
TGCGCCAGCAGCCAAGATCACGTCGGAGGTGAAGCTTTCTTT
CASSQDHVGGEAFF
>TRBV10-3|NA|NA|TRBJ1-5
TGTGCCATCAGTGAGTCCGGAAACGACAATCAGCCCCAGCATTTT
CAISESGNDNQPQHF
>TRBV5-1|NA|few|TRBJ2-1
TGCGCCAGCAGCTTCGGGGACACAAGGAGTGAGCAGTTCTTC
CASSFGDTRSEQFF
>TRBV4-3|TRBD2|few|TRBJ2-1
TGCGCCAGCAGCCAAGATACCTCAGGGACTAGATATTCTGAGCAGTTCTTC
CASSQDTSGTRYSEQFF
>TRBV27|NA|NA|TRBJ1-6
TGTGCCAGCAGTACCGACCCCTTGGGAAATTCACCCCTCCACTTT
CASSTDPLGNSPLHF
>TRBV18|TRBD1|many|TRBJ2-7
TGTGCCAGCTCACCACCGGTAGGACAGGGTTACGAGCAGTACTTC
CASSPPVGQGYEQYF
>TRBV28|TRBD1|few|TRBJ2-3
TGTGCCAGCAGTATGACCCCGGGACAGGAACCGTATTTT
CASSMTPGQEPYF
>TRBV4-3|TRBD1|many|TRBJ1-1
TGCGCCAGCAGCCGAACGACAGGGGGTTGGACTGAAGCTTTCTTT
CASSRTTGGWTEAFF
>TRBV12-3/TRBV12-4|NA|many|TRBJ2-7
TGTGCCAGCAGCCTCGAAGCCCCGCCGCAGTACTTC
CASSLEAPPQYF
>TRBV10-3|NA|few|TRBJ2-2
TGTGCCATCCATCCCACCCAGAACACCGGGGAGCTGTTTTTT
CAIHPTQNTGELFF
>TRBV4-1|NA|NA|TRBJ2-7
TGCGCCAGCAGCCAAACCGGGACAACACGCTACGAGCAGTACTTC
CASSQTGTTRYEQYF
>TRBV5-6|NA|NA|TRBJ1-2
TGTGCCAGCAGCTCGACAGGAACGGGGGGCTACACCTTC
CASSSTGTGGYTF
>TRBV5-1|TRBD1|few|TRBJ1-2
TGCGCCAGCAGCACGGGACAGGGCTACGGCTACACCTTC
CASSTGQGYGYTF
>TRBV6-4|TRBD1|NA|TRBJ2-2
TGTGCCCTCAGTCCCTTACCCTCCCGGGACAGGGTGGGCACCGGGGAGCTGTTTTTT
CALSPLPSRDRVGTGELFF
>TRBV12-3/TRBV12-4|TRBD1|few|TRBJ2-3
TGTGCCAGCAGTTTTGTCAGGGGGCAAGATACGCAGTATTTT
CASSFVRGQDTQYF
>TRBV12-3/TRBV12-4|NA|few|TRBJ2-1
TGTGCCAGCAGTTTATCAGGACAGCGGGATCGGAATGAGCAGTTCTTC
CASSLSGQRDRNEQFF
>TRBV5-1|TRBD2|few|TRBJ2-7
TGCGCCAGCAGCGTCGGGACTAGCGGGGGATACGAGCAGTACTTC
CASSVGTSGGYEQYF
>TRBV10-3|TRBD2|few|TRBJ2-3
TGTGCCATCAGTGAGCGGCTAGCGGGAGTAGAAGATACGCAGTATTTT
CAISERLAGVEDTQYF
>TRBV7-8|TRBD2|few|TRBJ2-3
TGTGCCAGCAGTGGGGCGGCCCACGGGCGGGGGGCATCAGATACGCAGTATTTT
CASSGAAHGRGASDTQYF
>TRBV20-1|TRBD2|few|TRBJ2-7
TGCAGTGCTAGAGATTTTGCCGGGACTAGCGGGGGCTACGAGCAGTACTTC
CSARDFAGTSGGYEQYF
>TRBV2|TRBD1|NA|TRBJ1-2
TGTGCCAGCAAGCACAGGGGAGACTATGGCTACACCTTC
CASKHRGDYGYTF
>TRBV20-1|NA|NA|TRBJ1-5
TGCAGCGCGGGAGCAGGGCAGGATCAGCCCCAGCATTTT
CSAGAGQDQPQHF
>TRBV29-1|TRBD2|many|TRBJ2-7
TGCAGCGTTGTCAGCGGGAGCTCCTACGAGCAGTACTTC
CSVVSGSSYEQYF
>TRBV12-3/TRBV12-4|NA|NA|TRBJ2-7
TGTGCCAGCAGTGTGGCAGCGTCCTACGAGCAGTACTTC
CASSVAASYEQYF